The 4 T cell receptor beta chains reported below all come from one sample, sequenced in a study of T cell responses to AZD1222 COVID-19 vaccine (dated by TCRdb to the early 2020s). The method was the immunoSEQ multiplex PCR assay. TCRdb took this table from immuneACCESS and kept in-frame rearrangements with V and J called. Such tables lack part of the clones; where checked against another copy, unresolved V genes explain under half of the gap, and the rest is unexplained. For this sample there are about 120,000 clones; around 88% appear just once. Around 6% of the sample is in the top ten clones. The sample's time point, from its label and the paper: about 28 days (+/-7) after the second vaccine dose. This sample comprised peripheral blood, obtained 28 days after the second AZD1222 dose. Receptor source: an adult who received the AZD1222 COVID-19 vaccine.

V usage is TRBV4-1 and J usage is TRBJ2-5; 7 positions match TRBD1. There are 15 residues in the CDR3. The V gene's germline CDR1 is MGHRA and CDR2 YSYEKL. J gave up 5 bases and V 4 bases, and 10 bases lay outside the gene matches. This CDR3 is CASSLSTTGRETQYF. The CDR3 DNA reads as TGCGCCAGCAGCCTCTCTACGACAGGGCGGGAGACCCAGTACTTC.

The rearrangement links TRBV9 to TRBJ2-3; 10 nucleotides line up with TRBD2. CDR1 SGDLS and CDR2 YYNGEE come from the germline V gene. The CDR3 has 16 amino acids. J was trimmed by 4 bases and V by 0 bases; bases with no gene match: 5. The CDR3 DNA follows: TGTGCCAGCAGCGTAGCTAGCGGGGGAAGCGCAGATACGCAGTATTTT. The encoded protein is CASSVASGGSADTQYF.

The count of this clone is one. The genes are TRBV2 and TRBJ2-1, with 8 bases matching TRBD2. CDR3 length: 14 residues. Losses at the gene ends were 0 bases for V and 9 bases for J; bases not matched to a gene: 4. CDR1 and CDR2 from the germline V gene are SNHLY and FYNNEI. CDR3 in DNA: TGTGCCAGCAGTGAAGCGCTTCGGGGGGGTGAGCAGTTCTTC. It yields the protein CASSEALRGGEQFF.

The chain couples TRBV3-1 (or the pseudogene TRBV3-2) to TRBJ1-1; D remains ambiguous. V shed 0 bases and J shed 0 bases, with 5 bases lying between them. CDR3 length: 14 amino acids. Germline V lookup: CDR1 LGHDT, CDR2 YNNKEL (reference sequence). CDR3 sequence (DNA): TGTGCCAGCAGCCAAGAAAGAGTGAACACTGAAGCTTTCTTT. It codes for CASSQERVNTEAFF.